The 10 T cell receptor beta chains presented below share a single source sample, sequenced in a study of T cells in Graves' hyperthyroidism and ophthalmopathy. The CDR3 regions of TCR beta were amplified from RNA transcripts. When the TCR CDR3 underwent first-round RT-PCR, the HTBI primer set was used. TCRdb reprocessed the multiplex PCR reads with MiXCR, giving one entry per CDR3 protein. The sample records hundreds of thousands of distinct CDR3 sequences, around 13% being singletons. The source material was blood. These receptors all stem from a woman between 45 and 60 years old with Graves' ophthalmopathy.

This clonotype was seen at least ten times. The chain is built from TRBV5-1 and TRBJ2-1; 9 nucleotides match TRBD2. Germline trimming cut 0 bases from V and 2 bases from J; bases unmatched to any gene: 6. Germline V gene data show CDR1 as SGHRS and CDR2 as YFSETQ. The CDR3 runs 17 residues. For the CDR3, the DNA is TGCGCCAGCAGCTTGGATTTAGCGGGAGTTCCCTACAATGAGCAGTTCTTC. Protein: CASSLDLAGVPYNEQFF.

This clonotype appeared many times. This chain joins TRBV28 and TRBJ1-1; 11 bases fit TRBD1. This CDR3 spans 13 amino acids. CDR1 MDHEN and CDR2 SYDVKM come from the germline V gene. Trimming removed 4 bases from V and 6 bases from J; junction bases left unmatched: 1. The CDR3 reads CASSSGQGAEAFF. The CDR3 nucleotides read TGTGCCAGCAGTTCGGGACAGGGGGCTGAAGCTTTCTTT.

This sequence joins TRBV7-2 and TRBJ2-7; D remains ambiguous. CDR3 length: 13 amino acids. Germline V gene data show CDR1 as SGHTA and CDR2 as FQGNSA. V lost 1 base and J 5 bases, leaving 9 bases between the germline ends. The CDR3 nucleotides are TGTGCCAGCAGCTTAGGAATTACCCACGAGCAGTACTTC. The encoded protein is CASSLGITHEQYF.

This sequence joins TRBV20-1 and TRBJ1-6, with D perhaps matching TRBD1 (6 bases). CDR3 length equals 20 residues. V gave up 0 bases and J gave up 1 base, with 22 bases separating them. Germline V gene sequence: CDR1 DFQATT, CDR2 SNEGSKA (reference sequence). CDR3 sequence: CSARDPKAGQGNSYNSPLHF. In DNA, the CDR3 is TGCAGTGCTAGAGATCCTAAAGCGGGGCAGGGGAATTCCTATAATTCACCCCTCCACTTT.

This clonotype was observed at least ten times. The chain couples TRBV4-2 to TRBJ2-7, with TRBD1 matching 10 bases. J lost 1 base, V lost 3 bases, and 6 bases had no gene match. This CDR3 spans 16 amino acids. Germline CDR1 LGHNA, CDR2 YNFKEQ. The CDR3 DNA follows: TGTGCCAGCAGCCAGGACCGGGACAGGGGTTCCTACGAGCAGTACTTC. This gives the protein CASSQDRDRGSYEQYF.

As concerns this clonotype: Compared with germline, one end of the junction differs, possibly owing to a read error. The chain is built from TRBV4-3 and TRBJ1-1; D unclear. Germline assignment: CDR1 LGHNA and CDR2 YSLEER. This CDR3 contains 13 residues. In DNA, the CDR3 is TGCGCCGGCAGCCCGCCAGGGAACACTGAAGCTTTCTTT. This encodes CAGSPPGNTEAFF.

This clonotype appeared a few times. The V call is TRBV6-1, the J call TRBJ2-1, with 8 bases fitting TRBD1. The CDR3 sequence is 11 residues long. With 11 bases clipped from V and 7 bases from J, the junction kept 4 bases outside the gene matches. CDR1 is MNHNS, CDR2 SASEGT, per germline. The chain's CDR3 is CAGGQGNEQFF. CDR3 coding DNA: TGTGCCGGAGGACAGGGTAATGAGCAGTTCTTC.

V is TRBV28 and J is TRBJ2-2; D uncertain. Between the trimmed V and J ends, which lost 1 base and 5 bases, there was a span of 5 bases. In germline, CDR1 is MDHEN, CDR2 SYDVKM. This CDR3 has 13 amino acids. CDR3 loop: CASSLSWTGELFF. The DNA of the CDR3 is TGTGCCAGCAGTTTATCCTGGACCGGGGAGCTGTTTTTT.

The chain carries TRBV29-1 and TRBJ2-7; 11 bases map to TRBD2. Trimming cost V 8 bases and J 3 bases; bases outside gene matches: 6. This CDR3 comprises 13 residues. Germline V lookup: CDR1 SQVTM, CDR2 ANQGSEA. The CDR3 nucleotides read TGCAGCTTCCAGGGGACTAGCGGCTACGAGCAGTACTTC. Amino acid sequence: CSFQGTSGYEQYF.

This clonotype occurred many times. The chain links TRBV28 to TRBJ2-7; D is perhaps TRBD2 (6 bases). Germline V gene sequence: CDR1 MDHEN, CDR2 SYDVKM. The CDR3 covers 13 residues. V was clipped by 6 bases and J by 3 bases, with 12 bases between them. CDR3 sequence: CASRGTALYEQYF. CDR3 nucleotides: TGTGCCAGCAGGGGGACTGCACTCTACGAGCAGTACTTC.